The T cell receptor (beta chain) described here comes from a study of control samples from healthy donors and cancer patients. Trimming shortened V by 5 bases and J by 4 bases, and 29 bases separated the two germline ends. There are 19 residues in the CDR3. Looked up from germline, CDR1 is LNHNV and CDR2 is YYDKDF (reference sequence). This clone was counted a few times. TCRdb keeps only in-frame clones here, not all; method: immunoSEQ multiplex PCR. The data contain some 410,000 clones, around 90% of them singletons. This TCR was recovered from a man aged 35 to 55 with head and neck cancer. Sequenced input: PBMCs. This chain connects TRBV15 to TRBJ1-1, with D perhaps TRBD1 (5 bases). The DNA of the CDR3 is TGTGCCACCAGCCTGGGGACCCGGACACCCCACTACCGAGGCACTGAAGCTTTCTTT. Its protein product is CATSLGTRTPHYRGTEAFF.